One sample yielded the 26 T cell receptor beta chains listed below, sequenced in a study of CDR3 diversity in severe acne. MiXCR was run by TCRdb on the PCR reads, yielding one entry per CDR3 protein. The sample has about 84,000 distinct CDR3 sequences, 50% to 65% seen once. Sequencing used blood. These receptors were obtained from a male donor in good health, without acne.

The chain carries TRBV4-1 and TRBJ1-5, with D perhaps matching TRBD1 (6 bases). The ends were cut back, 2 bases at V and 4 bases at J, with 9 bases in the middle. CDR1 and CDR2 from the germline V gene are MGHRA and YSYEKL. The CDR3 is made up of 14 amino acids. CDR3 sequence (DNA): TGCGCCAGCAGCCAACGAACAGGGAATCAGCCCCAGCATTTT. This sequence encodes CASSQRTGNQPQHF.

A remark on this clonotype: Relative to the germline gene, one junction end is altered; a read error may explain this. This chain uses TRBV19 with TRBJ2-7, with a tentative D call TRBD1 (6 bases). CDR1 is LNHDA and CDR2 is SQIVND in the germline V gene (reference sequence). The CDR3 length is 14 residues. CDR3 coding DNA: TGTGCCAGTAGTATAGGCGGACAGCTCTACGGGCAGTACTTC. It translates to CASSIGGQLYGQYF.

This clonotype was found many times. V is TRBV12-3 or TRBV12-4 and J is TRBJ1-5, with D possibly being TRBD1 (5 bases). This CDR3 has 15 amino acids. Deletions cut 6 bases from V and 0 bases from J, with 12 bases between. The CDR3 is CASSPGNPSNQPQHF. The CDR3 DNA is TGTGCCAGCAGCCCAGGGAACCCTAGCAATCAGCCCCAGCATTTT.

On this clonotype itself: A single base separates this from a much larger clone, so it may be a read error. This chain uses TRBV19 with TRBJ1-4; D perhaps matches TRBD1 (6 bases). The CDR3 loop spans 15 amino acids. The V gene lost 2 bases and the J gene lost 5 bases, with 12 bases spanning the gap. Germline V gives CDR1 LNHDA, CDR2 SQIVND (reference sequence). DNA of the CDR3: TGTGCCAGTAGTATACGCGACAGGACGAATGAAAAACTGTTTTTT. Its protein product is CASSIRDRTNEKLFF. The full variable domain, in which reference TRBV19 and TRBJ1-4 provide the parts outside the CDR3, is DGGITQSPKYLFRKEGQNVTLSCEQNLNHDAMYWYRQDPGQGLRLIYYSQIVNDFQKGDIAEGYSVSREKKESFPLTVTSAQKNPTAFYLCASSIRDRTNEKLFFGSGTQLSVL.

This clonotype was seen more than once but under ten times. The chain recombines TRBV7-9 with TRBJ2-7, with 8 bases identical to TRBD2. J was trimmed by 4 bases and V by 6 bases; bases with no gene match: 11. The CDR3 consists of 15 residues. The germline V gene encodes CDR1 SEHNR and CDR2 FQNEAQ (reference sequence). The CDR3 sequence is CASSNTGTRYYEQYF. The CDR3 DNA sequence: TGTGCCAGCAGTAATACCGGGACTAGGTATTACGAGCAGTACTTC.

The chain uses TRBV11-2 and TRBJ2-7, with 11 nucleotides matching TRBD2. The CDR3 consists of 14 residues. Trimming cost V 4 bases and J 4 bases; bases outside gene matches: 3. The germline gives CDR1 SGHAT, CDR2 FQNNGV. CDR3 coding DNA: TGTGCCAGCAGCTCGACTAGCGGGACTTACGAGCAGTACTTC. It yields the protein CASSSTSGTYEQYF. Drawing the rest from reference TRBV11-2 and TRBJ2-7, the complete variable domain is EAGVAQSPRYKIIEKRQSVAFWCNPISGHATLYWYQQILGQGPKLLIQFQNNGVVDDSQLPKDRFSAERLKGVDSTLKIQPAKLEDSAVYLCASSSTSGTYEQYFGPGTRLTVT.

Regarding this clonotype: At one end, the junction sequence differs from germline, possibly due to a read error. CDR3 DNA: TGCAGTGCTGGAGATCCGGGCCGACCTGGCTACACCTTC. Protein product: CSAGDPGRPGYTF. V gene TRBV20-1 combines with J gene TRBJ1-2; D remains unclear. Germline CDR1 reads DFQATT; CDR2 reads SNEGSKA (reference sequence). The CDR3 runs to 13 residues.

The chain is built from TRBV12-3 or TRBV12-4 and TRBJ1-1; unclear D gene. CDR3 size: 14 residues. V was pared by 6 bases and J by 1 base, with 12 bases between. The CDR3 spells CASRGLHANTEAFF. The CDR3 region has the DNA TGTGCCAGCAGAGGTCTACATGCGAACACTGAAGCTTTCTTT.

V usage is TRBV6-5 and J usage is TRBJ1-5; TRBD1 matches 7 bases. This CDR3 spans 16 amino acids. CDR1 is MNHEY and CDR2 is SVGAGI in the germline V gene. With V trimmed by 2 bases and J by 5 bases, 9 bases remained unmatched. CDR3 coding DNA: TGTGCCAGCAGTTACCAACTCGACAGGGTAGATCAGCCCCAGCATTTT. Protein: CASSYQLDRVDQPQHF.

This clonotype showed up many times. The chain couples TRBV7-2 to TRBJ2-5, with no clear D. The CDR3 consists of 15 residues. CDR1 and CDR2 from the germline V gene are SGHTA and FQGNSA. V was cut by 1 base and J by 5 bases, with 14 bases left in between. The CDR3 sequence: CASSLERPWLETQYF. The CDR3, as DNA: TGTGCCAGCAGCTTAGAGCGCCCTTGGTTGGAGACCCAGTACTTC.

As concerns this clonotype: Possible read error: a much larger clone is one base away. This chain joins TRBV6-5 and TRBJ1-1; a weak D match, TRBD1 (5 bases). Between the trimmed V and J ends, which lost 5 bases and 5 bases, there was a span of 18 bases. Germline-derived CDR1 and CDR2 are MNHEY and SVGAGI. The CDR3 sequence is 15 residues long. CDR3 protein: CASSPTPGRETEAFF. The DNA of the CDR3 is TGTGCCAGCAGTCCGACCCCCGGCAGGGAAACTGAAGCTTTCTTT.

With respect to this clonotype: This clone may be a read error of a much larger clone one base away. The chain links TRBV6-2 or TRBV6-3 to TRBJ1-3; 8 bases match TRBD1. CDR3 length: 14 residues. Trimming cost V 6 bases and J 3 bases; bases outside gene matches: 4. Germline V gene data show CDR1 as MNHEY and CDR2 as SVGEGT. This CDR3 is CASRSDRGGNTIYF. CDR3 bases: TGTGCCAGCAGATCCGACAGGGGTGGAAACACCATATATTTT.

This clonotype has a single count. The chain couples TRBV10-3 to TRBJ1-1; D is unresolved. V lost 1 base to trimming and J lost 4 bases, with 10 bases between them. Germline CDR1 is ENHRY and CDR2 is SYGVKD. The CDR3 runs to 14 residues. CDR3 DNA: TGTGCCATCAGTGAGTTGGAGGGAGTCACTGAAGCTTTCTTT. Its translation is CAISELEGVTEAFF.

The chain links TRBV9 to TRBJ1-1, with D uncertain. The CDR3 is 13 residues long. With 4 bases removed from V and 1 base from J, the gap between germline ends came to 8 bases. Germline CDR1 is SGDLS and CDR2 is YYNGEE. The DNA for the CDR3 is TGTGCCAGCAGCACCCACCAGAACACTGAAGCTTTCTTT. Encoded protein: CASSTHQNTEAFF.

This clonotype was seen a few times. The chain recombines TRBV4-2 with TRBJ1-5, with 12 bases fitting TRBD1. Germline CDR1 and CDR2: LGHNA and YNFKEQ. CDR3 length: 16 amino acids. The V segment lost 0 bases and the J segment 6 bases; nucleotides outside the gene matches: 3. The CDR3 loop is CASSQDLGQGAQPQHF. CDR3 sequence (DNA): TGTGCCAGCAGCCAAGATTTGGGACAGGGGGCTCAGCCCCAGCATTTT.

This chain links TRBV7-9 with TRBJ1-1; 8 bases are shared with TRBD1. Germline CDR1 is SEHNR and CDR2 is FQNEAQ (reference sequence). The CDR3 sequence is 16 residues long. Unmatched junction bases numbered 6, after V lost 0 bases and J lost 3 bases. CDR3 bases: TGTGCCAGCAGCTTAGCGGCAGGGGGCAGGGACACTGAAGCTTTCTTT. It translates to CASSLAAGGRDTEAFF.

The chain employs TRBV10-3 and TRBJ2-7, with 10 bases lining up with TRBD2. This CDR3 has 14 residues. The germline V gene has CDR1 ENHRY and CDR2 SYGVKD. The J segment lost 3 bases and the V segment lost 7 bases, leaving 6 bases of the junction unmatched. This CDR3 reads CAIKIAGGDYEQYF. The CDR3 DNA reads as TGTGCCATCAAGATAGCGGGAGGCGACTACGAGCAGTACTTC.

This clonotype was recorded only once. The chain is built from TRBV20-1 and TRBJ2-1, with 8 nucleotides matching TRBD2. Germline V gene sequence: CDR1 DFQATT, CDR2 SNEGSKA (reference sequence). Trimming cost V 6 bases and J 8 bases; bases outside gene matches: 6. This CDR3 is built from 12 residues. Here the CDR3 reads CSAPGGWDEQFF. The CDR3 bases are TGCAGTGCCCCGGGAGGGTGGGATGAGCAGTTCTTC.

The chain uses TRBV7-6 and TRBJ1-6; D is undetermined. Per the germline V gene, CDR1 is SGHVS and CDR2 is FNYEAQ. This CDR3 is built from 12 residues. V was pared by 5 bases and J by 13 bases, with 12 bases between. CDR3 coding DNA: TGTGCCAGCAGCCGATACCAATTCCCCCTCCACTTT. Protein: CASSRYQFPLHF.

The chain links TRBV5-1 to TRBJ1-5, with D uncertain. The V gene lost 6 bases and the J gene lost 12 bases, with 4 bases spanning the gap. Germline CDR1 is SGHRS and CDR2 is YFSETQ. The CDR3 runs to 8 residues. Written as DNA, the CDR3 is TGCGCCAGCAACCTCCAGCATTTT. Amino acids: CASNLQHF.

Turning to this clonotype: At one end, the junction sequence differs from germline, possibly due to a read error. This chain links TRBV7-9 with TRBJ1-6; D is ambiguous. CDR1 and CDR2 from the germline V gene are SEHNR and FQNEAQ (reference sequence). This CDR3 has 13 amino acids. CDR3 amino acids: CASSLQYNSPLHF. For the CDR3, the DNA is TGTGCTAGCAGCTTACAGTATAATTCACCCCTCCACTTT.

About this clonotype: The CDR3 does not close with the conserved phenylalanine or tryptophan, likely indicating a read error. CDR3 region: CAGSLLRTSNTEAFS. The CDR3 DNA is TGTGCCGGCAGTTTACTGAGAACTTCTAACACTGAAGCTTTCTCT. The chain employs TRBV28 and TRBJ1-1; D is unresolved. The germline V gene has CDR1 MDHEN and CDR2 SYDVKM. This CDR3 spans 15 amino acids.

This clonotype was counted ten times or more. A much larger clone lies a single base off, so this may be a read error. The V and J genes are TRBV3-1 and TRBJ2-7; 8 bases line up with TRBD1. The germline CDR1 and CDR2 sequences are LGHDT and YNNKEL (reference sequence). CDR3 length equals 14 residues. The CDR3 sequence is CASSPRTGLYGQYF. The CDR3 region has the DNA TGTGCCAGCAGCCCCCGGACAGGGCTCTACGGGCAGTACTTC.

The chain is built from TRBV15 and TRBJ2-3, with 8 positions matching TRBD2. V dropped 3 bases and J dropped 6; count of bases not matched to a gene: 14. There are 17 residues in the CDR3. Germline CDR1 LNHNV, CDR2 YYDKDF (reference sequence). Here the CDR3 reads CATSSQVLAEGRDTQYF. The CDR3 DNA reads TGTGCCACCAGCAGCCAAGTACTAGCGGAGGGGCGTGATACGCAGTATTTT.

CDR3 coding DNA: TGCAGTGCTAGCGACAACCCACTAGCAGGAGACAGCGATACGCAGTATTTT. Translating it yields CSASDNPLAGDSDTQYF. This chain joins TRBV20-1 and TRBJ2-3, with D possibly matching TRBD2 (6 bases). The CDR3 extends over 17 amino acids. Germline lookup yields CDR1 DFQATT and CDR2 SNEGSKA (reference sequence). V lost 3 bases and J 6 bases, leaving 25 bases between the germline ends.

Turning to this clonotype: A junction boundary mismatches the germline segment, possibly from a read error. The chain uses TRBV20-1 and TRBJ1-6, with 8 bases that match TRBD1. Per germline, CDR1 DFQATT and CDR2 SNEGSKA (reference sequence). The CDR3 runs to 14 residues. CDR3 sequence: CSARAGQVYSPLHF. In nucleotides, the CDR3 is TGCAGTGCGAGAGCGGGACAGGTATATTCACCCCTCCACTTT.